This TCR beta chain was recorded in a study of blood T cell repertoires in COVID-19. Sequenced by immunoSEQ multiplex PCR; TCRdb stores in-frame clones only, minus some. The sample holds around 260,000 clones, around nine tenths seen once. Between the trimmed V and J ends, which lost 3 bases and 5 bases, there was a span of 26 bases. This CDR3 spans 18 amino acids. Germline values: CDR1 SGHNT, CDR2 YYREEE (reference sequence). This TCR derives from an older woman with COVID-19, enrolled during active disease. The sample comprised peripheral blood. The chain couples TRBV5-4 to TRBJ2-5; tentative D call: TRBD2 (5 bases). CDR3 protein: CASSSTPFGRPQRETQYF. The CDR3 nucleotides are TGTGCCAGCAGCTCGACTCCCTTTGGGCGTCCTCAGCGGGAGACCCAGTACTTC.